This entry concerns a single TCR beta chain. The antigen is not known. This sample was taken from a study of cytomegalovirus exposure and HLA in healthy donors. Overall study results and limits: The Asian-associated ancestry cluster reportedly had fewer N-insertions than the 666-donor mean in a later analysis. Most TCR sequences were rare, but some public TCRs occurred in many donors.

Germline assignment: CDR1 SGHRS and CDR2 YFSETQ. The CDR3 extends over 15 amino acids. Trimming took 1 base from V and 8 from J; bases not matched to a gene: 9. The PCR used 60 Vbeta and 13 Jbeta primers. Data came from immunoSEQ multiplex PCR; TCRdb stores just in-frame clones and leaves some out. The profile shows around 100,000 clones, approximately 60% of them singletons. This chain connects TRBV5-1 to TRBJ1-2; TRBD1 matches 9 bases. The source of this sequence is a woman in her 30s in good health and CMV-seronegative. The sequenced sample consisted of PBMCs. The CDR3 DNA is TGCGCCAGCAGCTTGACGGGACAGGGAGTAGACGGCTACACCTTC. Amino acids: CASSLTGQGVDGYTF.